This T cell receptor (beta chain) emerged from a study of T-cell reconstitution after alpha-beta-depleted transplantation in children. The length of the CDR3 is 14 residues. From germline, CDR1 is MNHEY and CDR2 SVGAGI. V shed 5 bases, J shed 7 bases, and the junction held 5 bases outside the gene matches. Study findings and constraints: Diversity of TCRbeta at day 60 was high in some patients, arising from surviving recipient T cells and thymic progenitors. T-cell counts and diversity were attributed mostly to newly produced T cells one year after transplant. Approximately two months post-transplant, alpha-beta T cells reportedly originated from several hundred expanded graft clones.

Preparation of the TCRbeta library used unique molecular identifiers. TCRdb called the PCR reads again in MiXCR, with one record for every CDR3 protein. The sample shows 200,000 to 250,000 distinct CDR3 sequences, approximately 10% of them seen only once. There are many counts of this clonotype. What it recognizes is unknown. This rearrangement joins TRBV6-5 to TRBJ2-1; 10 positions agree with TRBD2. Sequencing used PBMCs, obtained before TCRalphabeta/CD19-depleted stem cell transplant. This receptor was taken from a child under two years old with acute myeloid leukemia, due to receive a stem cell transplant. CDR3 coding DNA: TGTGCCAGCAGTAGCGGGAGGGTGGTAAATGAGCAGTTCTTC. This encodes CASSSGRVVNEQFF.